This T cell receptor beta chain comes out of a study of chemoradiotherapy in HPV16-positive cancers (dated 2022 in TCRdb). Background for the entire study: Using functional T-cell assays on cells from a couple of HPV16-positive patients, the researchers defined candidate HPV-specific T-cell clones and common TCR motifs. The study asked whether T-cell immunity against the HPV oncoproteins E6 and E7 changes during chemoradiotherapy and whether it affects survival. The candidate HPV-specific TCRs and motifs were subsequently tracked in TCR repertoires obtained from about 79 patients with HPV-related cancers. Broader findings and caveats from the paper: In HPV16-positive patients, expansion of HPV-responsive T cells during chemoradiotherapy was found to be associated with improved recurrence-free survival. Expansion of candidate HPV-specific clones and E7-related TCR motifs was observed in the tumor microenvironment during treatment, whereas no such expansion was observed for non-HPV-specific T cells. The functional definition of HPV-specific T cells was derived from only a couple of HPV16-positive patients, and the survival association was reported for HPV16-positive patients.

Library prep was done by the immunoSEQ multiplex PCR assay. TCRdb mirrors the immuneACCESS table, restricted to in-frame sequences. Some clones are absent from its copies; in checked studies, under half trace to an unresolved V gene, and the reason for the others is unknown. This sample has 9,500 to 15,000 clones in its table, and around 84% of those were observed once. About 6% of the sample is taken by the ten largest. On this clone: This clone's antigen is unknown. Base qualities are not at hand, and no much larger clone is one base apart.

The cysteine opens and the phenylalanine closes a CDR3 of 16 amino acids. CDR3 DNA is the only sequence kept; it has 48 bases, read in frame from the first base. The germline V gene gives CDR1 as SGHRS and CDR2 as YFSETQ. V and J are trimmed by 4 bases and 6 bases, and the gene matches miss 13 bases of the junction. Repertoires were sampled multiple times during chemoradiotherapy, which allowed clonal expansion in the tumor microenvironment to be followed. The chain is made from TRBV5-1 and TRBJ1-1; 9 bases in the junction line up with TRBD1. The receptor's source is a human donor with HPV-associated anogenital cancer. The sample consisted of blood, taken from a patient who underwent chemoradiotherapy. The CDR3 here reads CASSGAGTGYGAEAFF. The nucleotides are TGCGCCAGCAGCGGGGCCGGGACAGGGTACGGAGCTGAAGCTTTCTTT.